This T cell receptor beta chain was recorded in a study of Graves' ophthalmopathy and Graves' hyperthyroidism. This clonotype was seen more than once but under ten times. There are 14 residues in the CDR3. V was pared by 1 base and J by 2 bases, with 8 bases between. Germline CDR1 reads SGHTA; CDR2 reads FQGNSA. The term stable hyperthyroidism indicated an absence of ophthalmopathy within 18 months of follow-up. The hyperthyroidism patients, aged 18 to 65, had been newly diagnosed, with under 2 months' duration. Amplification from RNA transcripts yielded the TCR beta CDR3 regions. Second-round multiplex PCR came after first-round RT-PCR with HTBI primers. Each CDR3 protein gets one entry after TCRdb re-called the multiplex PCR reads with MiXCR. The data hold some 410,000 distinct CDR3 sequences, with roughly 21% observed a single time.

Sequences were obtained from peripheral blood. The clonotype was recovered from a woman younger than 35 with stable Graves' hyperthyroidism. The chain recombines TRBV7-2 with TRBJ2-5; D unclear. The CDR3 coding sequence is TGTGCCAGCAGCTTAGTCCGGTTTCAAGAGACCCAGTACTTC. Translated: CASSLVRFQETQYF.